This record looks at one TCR beta chain sequence and its context. These data belong to a study of blood T cell repertoires in COVID-19. After removal of 0 bases from V and 5 bases from J, the junction contained 16 bases not matched to a gene. The CDR3 extends over 21 amino acids. Germline lookup yields CDR1 LGHNA and CDR2 YNFKEQ. Sequencing used immunoSEQ multiplex PCR; TCRdb keeps in-frame clones, though not all of them. This table holds tens of thousands of clones, around 87% found once. Input material: peripheral blood. This chain joins TRBV4-2 and TRBJ2-7; 16 bases match TRBD2. The receptor comes from a man aged 50-60 years with acute or convalescent COVID-19. The CDR3 here is CASSQDGRDRGLAGGPHEQYF. Here the CDR3 DNA reads TGTGCCAGCAGCCAAGATGGGCGGGACAGGGGACTAGCGGGAGGGCCCCACGAGCAGTACTTC.